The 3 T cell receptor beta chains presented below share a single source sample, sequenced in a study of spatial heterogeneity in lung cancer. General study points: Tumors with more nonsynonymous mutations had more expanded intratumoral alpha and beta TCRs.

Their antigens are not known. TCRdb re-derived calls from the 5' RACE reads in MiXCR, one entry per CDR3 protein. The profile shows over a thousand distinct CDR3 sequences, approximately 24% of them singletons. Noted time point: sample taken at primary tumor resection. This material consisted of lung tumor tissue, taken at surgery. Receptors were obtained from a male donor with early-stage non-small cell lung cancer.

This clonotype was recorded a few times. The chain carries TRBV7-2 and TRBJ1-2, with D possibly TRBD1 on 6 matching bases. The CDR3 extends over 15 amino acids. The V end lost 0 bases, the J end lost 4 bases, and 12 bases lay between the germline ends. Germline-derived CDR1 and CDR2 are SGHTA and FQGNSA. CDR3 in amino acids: CASSLALGQSYGYTF. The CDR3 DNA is TGTGCCAGCAGCTTAGCGCTCGGACAGAGCTATGGCTACACCTTC.

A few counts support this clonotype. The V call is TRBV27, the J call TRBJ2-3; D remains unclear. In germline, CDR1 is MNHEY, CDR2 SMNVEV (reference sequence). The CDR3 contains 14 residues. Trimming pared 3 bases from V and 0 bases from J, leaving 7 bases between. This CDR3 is CASSLQSSTDTQYF. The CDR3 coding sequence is TGTGCCAGCAGTTTGCAGTCTAGCACAGATACGCAGTATTTT.

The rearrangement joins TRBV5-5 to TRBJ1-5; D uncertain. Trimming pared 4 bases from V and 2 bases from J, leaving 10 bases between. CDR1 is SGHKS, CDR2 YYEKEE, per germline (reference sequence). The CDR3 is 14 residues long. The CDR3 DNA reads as TGTGCCAGCAGCCCCCCGGAGGGCAATCAGCCCCAGCATTTT. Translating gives CASSPPEGNQPQHF.